The text below deals with one T cell receptor (beta chain). The sample is drawn from a study of early T cells in non-severe SARS-CoV-2 infection. A single record per CDR3 protein comes from TCRdb applying MiXCR to the 5' RACE reads. The table shows some 46,000 distinct CDR3 sequences, with around 6.1% occurring only once. Germline CDR1 SNHLY, CDR2 FYNNEI. V shed 4 bases and J shed 0 bases, with 9 bases lying between them. The CDR3 sequence is 15 residues long. This chain uses TRBV2 with TRBJ2-2, with unresolved D. The sequences come from whole blood, collected at baseline. The source of this sequence is an adult who was a healthcare worker with PCR-confirmed SARS-CoV-2 infection or an uninfected control (not recorded which). The CDR3 sequence is CASSVEHANTGELFF. The CDR3 region has the DNA TGTGCCAGCAGTGTGGAACACGCGAACACCGGGGAGCTGTTTTTT.